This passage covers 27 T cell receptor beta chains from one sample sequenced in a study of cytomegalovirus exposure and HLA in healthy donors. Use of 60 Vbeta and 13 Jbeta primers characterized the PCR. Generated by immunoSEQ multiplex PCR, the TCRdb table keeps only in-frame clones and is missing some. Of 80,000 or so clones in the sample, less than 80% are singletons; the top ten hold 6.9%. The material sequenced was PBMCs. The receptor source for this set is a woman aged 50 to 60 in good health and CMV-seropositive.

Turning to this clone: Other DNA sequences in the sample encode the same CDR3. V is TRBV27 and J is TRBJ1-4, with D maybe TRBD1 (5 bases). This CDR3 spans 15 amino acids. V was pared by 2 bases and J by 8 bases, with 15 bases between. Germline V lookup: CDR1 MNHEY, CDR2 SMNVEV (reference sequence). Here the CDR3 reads CASSLNRDSGEKLFF. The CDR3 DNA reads TGTGCCAGCAGTTTAAACCGAGACAGTGGGGAAAAACTGTTTTTT.

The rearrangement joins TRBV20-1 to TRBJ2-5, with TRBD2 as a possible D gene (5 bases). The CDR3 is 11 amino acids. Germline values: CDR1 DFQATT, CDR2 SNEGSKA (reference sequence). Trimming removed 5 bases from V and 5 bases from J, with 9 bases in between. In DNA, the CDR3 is TGCAGTGCTGTAAGAGGGGAGACCCAGTACTTC. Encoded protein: CSAVRGETQYF.

This chain's CDR3 is CASNYPSRVDTEAFF. CDR3 DNA sequence: TGTGCCAGCAATTATCCGTCCAGGGTAGATACTGAAGCTTTCTTT. The V call is TRBV19, the J call TRBJ1-1; possibly TRBD1 for D (5 bases). This CDR3 is 15 amino acids long. Germline V gene sequence: CDR1 LNHDA, CDR2 SQIVND (reference sequence). V was pared by 9 bases and J by 5 bases, with 22 bases between.

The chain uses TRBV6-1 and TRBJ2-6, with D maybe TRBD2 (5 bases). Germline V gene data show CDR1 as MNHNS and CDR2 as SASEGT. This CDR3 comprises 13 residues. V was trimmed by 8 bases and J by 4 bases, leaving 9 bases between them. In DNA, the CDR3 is TGTGCCAGCGGACTTCTCGGGGCCAACGTCCTGACTTTC. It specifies CASGLLGANVLTF.

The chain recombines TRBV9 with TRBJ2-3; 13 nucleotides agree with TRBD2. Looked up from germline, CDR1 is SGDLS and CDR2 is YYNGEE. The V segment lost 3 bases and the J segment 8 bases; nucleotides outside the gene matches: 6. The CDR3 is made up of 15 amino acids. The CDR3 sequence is CASSAGTSGEGTQYF. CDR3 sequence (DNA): TGTGCCAGCAGCGCGGGGACTAGCGGGGAAGGTACGCAGTATTTT.

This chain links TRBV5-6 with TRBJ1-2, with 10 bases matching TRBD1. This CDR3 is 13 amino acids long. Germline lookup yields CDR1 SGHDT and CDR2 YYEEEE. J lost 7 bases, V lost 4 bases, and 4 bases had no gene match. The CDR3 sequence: CASSAGQGGGYTF. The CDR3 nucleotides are TGTGCCAGCAGCGCCGGACAGGGGGGTGGCTACACCTTC.

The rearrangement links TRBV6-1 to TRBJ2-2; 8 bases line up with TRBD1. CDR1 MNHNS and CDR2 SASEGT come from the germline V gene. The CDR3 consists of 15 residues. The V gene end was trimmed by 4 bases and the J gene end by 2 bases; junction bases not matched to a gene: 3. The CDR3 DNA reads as TGTGCCAGCAGTGTCGGGACAGGTAACACCGGGGAGCTGTTTTTT. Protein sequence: CASSVGTGNTGELFF.

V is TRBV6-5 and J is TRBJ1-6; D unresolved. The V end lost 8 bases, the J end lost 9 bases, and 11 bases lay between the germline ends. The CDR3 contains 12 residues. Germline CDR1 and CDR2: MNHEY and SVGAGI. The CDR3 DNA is TGTGCCAGCGGGAGGATGGGTTCACCCCTCCACTTT. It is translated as CASGRMGSPLHF.

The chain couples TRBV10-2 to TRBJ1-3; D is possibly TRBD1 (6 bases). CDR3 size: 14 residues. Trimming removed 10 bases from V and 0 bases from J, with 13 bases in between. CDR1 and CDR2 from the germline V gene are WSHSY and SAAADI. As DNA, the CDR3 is TGCGCCACCCTACAGGGCAACTCTGGAAACACCATATATTTT. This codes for CATLQGNSGNTIYF.

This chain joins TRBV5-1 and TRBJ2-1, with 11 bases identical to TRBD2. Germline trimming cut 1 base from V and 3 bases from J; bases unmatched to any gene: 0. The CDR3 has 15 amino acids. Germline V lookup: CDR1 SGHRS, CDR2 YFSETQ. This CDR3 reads CASSLTSGGYNEQFF. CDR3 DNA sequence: TGCGCCAGCAGCTTGACTAGCGGGGGCTACAATGAGCAGTTCTTC.

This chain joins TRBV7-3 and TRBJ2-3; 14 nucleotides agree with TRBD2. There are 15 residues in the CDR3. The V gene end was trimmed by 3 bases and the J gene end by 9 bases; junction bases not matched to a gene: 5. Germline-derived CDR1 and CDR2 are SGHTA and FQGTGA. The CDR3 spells CASSLGLAGAETQYF. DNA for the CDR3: TGTGCCAGCAGCTTGGGACTAGCGGGGGCTGAAACGCAGTATTTT.

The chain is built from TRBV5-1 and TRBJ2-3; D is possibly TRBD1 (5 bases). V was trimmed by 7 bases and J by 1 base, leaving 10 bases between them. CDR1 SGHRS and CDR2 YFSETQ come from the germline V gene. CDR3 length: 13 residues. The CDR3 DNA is TGCGCCAGCCGGACACGGGGCACAGATACGCAGTATTTT. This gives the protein CASRTRGTDTQYF. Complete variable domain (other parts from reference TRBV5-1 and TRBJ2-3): KAGVTQTPRYLIKTRGQQVTLSCSPISGHRSVSWYQQTPGQGLQFLFEYFSETQRNKGNFPGRFSGRQFSNSRSEMNVSTLELGDSALYLCASRTRGTDTQYFGPGTRLTVL.

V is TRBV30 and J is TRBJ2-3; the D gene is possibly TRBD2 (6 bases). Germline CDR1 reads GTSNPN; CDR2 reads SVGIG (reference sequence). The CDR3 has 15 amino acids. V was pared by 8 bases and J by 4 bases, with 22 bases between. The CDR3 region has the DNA TGTGCCGGAACGAGGCGGGGTGCCAGTCCAGATACGCAGTATTTT. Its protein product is CAGTRRGASPDTQYF. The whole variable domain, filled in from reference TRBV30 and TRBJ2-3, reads SQTIHQWPATLVQPVGSPLSLECTVEGTSNPNLYWYRQAAGRGLQLLFYSVGIGQISSEVPQNLSASRPQDRQFILSSKKLLLSDSGFYLCAGTRRGASPDTQYFGPGTRLTVL.

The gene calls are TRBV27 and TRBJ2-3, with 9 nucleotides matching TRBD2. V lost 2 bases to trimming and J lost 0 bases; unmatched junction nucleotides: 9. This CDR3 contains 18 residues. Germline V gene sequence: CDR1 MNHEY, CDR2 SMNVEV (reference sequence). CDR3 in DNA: TGTGCCAGCAGTTTAGTGTCTAGCGGGACCCTAAGCACAGATACGCAGTATTTT. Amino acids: CASSLVSSGTLSTDTQYF.

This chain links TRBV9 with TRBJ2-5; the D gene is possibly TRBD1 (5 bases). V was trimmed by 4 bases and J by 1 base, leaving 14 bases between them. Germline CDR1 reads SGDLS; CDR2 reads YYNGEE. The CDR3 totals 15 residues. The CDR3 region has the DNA TGTGCCAGCAGCCCTCGAGACAGACCCCAAGAGACCCAGTACTTC. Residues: CASSPRDRPQETQYF.

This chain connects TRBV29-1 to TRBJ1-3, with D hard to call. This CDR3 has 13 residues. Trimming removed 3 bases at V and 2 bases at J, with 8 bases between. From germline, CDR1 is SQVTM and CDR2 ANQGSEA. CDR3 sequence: CSVEDGAGNTIYF. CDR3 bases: TGCAGCGTTGAGGACGGGGCTGGAAACACCATATATTTT.

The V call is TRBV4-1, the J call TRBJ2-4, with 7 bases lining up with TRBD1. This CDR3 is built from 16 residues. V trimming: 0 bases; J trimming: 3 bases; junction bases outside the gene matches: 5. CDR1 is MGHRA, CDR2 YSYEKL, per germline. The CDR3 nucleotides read TGCGCCAGCAGCCAAGAAGGGGCAGGGGGCAAAAACATTCAGTACTTC. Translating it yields CASSQEGAGGKNIQYF.

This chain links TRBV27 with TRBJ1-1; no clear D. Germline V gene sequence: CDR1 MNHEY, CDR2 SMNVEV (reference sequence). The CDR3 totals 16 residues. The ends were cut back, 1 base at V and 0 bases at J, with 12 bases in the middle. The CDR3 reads CASSLYPPDMNTEAFF. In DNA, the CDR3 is TGTGCCAGCAGTTTATATCCCCCAGATATGAACACTGAAGCTTTCTTT.

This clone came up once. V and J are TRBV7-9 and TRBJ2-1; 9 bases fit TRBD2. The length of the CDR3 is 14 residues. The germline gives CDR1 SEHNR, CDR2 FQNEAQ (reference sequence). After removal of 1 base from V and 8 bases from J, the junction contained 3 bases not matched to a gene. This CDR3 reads CASSLGTSVHEQFF. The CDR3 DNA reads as TGTGCCAGCAGCTTAGGGACTAGCGTCCATGAGCAGTTCTTC.

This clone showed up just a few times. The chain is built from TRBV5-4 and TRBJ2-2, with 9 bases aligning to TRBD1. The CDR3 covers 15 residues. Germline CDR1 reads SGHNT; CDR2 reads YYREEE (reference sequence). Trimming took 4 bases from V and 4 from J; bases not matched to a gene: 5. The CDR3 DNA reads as TGTGCCAGCAGCCCGGGACAGGGAGGCACCGGGGAGCTGTTTTTT. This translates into CASSPGQGGTGELFF.

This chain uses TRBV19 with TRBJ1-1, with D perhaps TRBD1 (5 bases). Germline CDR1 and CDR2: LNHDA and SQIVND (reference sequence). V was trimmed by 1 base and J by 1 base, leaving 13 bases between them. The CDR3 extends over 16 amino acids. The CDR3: CASSIGMGRANTEAFF. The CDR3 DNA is TGTGCCAGTAGTATAGGAATGGGCAGGGCGAACACTGAAGCTTTCTTT.

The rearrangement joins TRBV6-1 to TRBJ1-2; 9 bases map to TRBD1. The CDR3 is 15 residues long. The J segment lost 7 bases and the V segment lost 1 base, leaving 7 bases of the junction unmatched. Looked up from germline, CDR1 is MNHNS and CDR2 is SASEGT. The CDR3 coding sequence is TGTGCCAGCAGTGAAGAAACAGGGGGCTATGGTGGCTACACCTTC. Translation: CASSEETGGYGGYTF.

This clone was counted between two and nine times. The CDR3 sequence is CASSVESVPSGNTIYF. The CDR3 DNA follows: TGTGCCAGCAGCGTAGAGTCGGTTCCCTCTGGAAACACCATATATTTT. J is TRBJ1-3 and V is TRBV9, with D hard to call. The CDR3 runs 16 residues. V dropped 0 bases and J dropped 0 bases, with 10 bases sitting between them. Germline assignment: CDR1 SGDLS and CDR2 YYNGEE. Full variable domain (outside the CDR3, taken from reference TRBV9 and TRBJ1-3): DSGVTQTPKHLITATGQRVTLRCSPRSGDLSVYWYQQSLDQGLQFLIQYYNGEERAKGNILERFSAQQFPDLHSELNLSSLELGDSALYFCASSVESVPSGNTIYFGEGSWLTVV.

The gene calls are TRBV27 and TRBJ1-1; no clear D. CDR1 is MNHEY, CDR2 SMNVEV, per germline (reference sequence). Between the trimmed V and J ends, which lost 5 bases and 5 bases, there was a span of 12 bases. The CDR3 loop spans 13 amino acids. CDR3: CASSLRPGTEAFF. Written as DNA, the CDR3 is TGTGCCAGCAGTCTTCGGCCCGGGACTGAAGCTTTCTTT.

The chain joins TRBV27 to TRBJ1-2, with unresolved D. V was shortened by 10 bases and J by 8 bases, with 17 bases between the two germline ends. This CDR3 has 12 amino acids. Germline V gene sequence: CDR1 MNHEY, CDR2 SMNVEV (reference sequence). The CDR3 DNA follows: TGTGCCACCTTTTCAGGATCTGGAGGCTACACCTTC. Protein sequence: CATFSGSGGYTF.

The CDR3 protein is CASSLETSDTTQYF. The CDR3 coding sequence is TGTGCCAGCAGCTTAGAGACTAGCGACACTACGCAGTATTTT. The J gene is TRBJ2-3, the V gene TRBV7-2; the match to TRBD2 covers 8 bases. Germline-derived CDR1 and CDR2 are SGHTA and FQGNSA. The CDR3 is 14 amino acids. After removal of 1 base from V and 8 bases from J, the junction contained 5 bases not matched to a gene.

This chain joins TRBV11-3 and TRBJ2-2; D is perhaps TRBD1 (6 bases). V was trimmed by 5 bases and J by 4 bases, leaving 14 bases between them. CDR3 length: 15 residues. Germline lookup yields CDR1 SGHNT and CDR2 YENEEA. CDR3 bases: TGTGCCAGCAGCCAACCCGGGACAACCACCGGGGAGCTGTTTTTT. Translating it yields CASSQPGTTTGELFF.